The rows below give T cell receptor beta chains drawn from one sample of a study of blood T cell repertoires in COVID-19. The assay was immunoSEQ multiplex PCR, and TCRdb's table has in-frame clones only and misses some. The top ten hold about 10% of the sample, which has around 160,000 clones, over 75% seen once. The sample consisted of PBMCs or T cells enriched from blood (not recorded which). The receptors stem from a man in his forties or fifties who had recovered from COVID-19. The CDR3 runs from the conserved cysteine through the conserved F or W. D genes are given only for firm matches. Only some rows state a clone size, as once, few, many or a class for expanded clones.

abundance	d_gene	j_gene	len	v_gene	CDR3aa	CDR3nt
-	TRBD2	TRBJ2-7	15	TRBV2	CASSELAGGMYVQYF	TGTGCCAGCAGTGAATTAGCGGGAGGGATGTACGTGCAGTACTTC
-	-	TRBJ2-5	15	TRBV24-1	CATSDNGGPQETQYF	TGTGCCACCAGTGATAACGGGGGACCCCAAGAGACCCAGTACTTC
few	-	TRBJ1-2	13	TRBV5-1	CASSLEGGYGYTF	TGCGCCAGCAGCTTGGAAGGGGGCTATGGCTACACCTTC
-	TRBD1	TRBJ2-7	16	TRBV14	CASSDETGTGGYEQYF	TGTGCCAGCAGCGACGAGACCGGGACAGGGGGCTACGAGCAGTACTTC
few	-	TRBJ1-3	13	TRBV7-9	CASRPGSGNTIYF	TGTGCCAGCCGCCCCGGCTCTGGAAACACCATATATTTT
-	TRBD1	TRBJ1-1	14	TRBV5-1	CASSLGGPNTEAFF	TGCGCCAGCAGCTTAGGGGGCCCGAACACTGAAGCTTTCTTT
few	-	TRBJ2-1	12	TRBV28	CASSLVGNEQFF	TGTGCCAGCAGTTTAGTCGGGAATGAGCAGTTCTTC
-	-	TRBJ1-2	15	TRBV3-1/TRBV3-2	CASSQWRGVSGGYTF	TGTGCCAGCAGCCAATGGCGGGGGGTCTCCGGCGGCTACACCTTC
-	-	TRBJ1-5	12	TRBV6-1	CASSEGDQPQHF	TGTGCCAGCAGTGAAGGAGATCAGCCCCAGCATTTT
-	-	TRBJ2-1	15	TRBV5-1	CASSLDSTSYNEQFF	TGCGCCAGCAGCTTGGACAGCACCTCCTACAATGAGCAGTTCTTC
-	TRBD1	TRBJ1-5	16	TRBV7-2	CASSLAGQGSNQPQHF	TGTGCCAGCAGCTTAGCAGGACAGGGGAGCAATCAGCCCCAGCATTTT
-	-	TRBJ1-2	13	TRBV4-1	CASSQGGGYGYTF	TGCGCCAGCAGCCAAGGGGGCGGCTATGGCTACACCTTC
-	TRBD1	TRBJ1-5	17	TRBV15	CATSADRGHSSNQPQHF	TGTGCCACCAGCGCCGACAGGGGGCACAGTAGCAATCAGCCCCAGCATTTT
-	TRBD2	TRBJ2-3	16	TRBV19	CASRPTSGLMGDTQYF	TGTGCCAGTAGACCGACTAGCGGGCTGATGGGAGATACGCAGTATTTT
-	TRBD2	TRBJ2-7	14	TRBV5-1	CASSLSGTSSEQYF	TGCGCCAGCAGCTTGTCCGGGACTAGTAGCGAGCAGTACTTC
-	-	TRBJ1-3	17	TRBV23-1	CASSPTYRDISGNTIYF	TGCGCCAGCAGCCCCACCTACCGGGACATCTCTGGAAACACCATATATTTT
-	TRBD1	TRBJ1-1	14	TRBV19	CASKGTGLHTEAFF	TGTGCCAGTAAGGGGACAGGGCTACACACTGAAGCTTTCTTT
-	TRBD1	TRBJ2-3	13	TRBV6-5	CASRGQDTDTQYF	TGTGCCAGCAGGGGACAGGACACAGATACGCAGTATTTT
-	-	TRBJ2-2	15	TRBV5-4	CASGPGGVNTGELFF	TGTGCCAGCGGCCCCGGAGGGGTCAACACCGGGGAGCTGTTTTTT
-	TRBD1	TRBJ2-7	14	TRBV11-3	CASSRPGQGDEQYF	TGTGCCAGCTCCCGACCGGGACAGGGTGATGAGCAGTACTTC
-	-	TRBJ2-3	16	TRBV28	CASSYLVAGQGDTQYF	TGTGCCAGCAGTTATCTAGTCGCGGGCCAAGGGGATACGCAGTATTTT
-	-	TRBJ2-3	15	TRBV11-3	CASSLAGGNTDTQYF	TGTGCCAGCAGCTTAGCCGGAGGTAACACAGATACGCAGTATTTT
-	-	TRBJ2-7	12	TRBV5-5	CASSLNTYEQYF	TGTGCCAGCAGCTTAAATACCTACGAGCAGTACTTC
-	-	TRBJ2-1	15	TRBV24-1	CATSGDRGFYNEQFF	TGTGCCACCAGTGGCGATCGGGGGTTCTACAATGAGCAGTTCTTC
once	-	TRBJ2-3	15	TRBV9	CASSVEALSTDTQYF	TGTGCCAGCAGCGTCGAGGCTTTGTCCACAGATACGCAGTATTTT
-	-	TRBJ1-2	14	TRBV6-5	CASSYSEGSYGYTF	TGTGCCAGCAGTTACTCGGAGGGGAGCTATGGCTACACCTTC
-	TRBD1	TRBJ2-2	15	TRBV27	CAVKQGTANTGELFF	TGTGCCGTCAAACAGGGGACCGCGAACACCGGGGAGCTGTTTTTT
-	-	TRBJ1-5	19	TRBV21-1	CASERRPGLRMHSNQPQHF	TGTGCCAGCGAGAGAAGACCGGGACTTAGAATGCATAGCAATCAGCCCCAGCATTTT
-	TRBD1	TRBJ2-7	15	TRBV6-5	CASSRPGQGFYEQYF	TGTGCCAGCAGCCGACCCGGACAGGGTTTTTACGAGCAGTACTTC
few	TRBD1	TRBJ2-1	16	TRBV7-8	CASSSTTGGKFNEQFF	TGTGCCAGCAGCTCGACGACAGGGGGCAAGTTCAATGAGCAGTTCTTC
-	-	TRBJ2-7	15	TRBV2	CASSEARGGDSEQYF	TGTGCCAGCAGTGAAGCGAGGGGGGGGGATTCCGAGCAGTACTTC
-	-	TRBJ2-4	16	TRBV21-1	CAILRGGDGAKNIQYF	TGTGCCATCCTAAGGGGGGGTGATGGGGCCAAAAACATTCAGTACTTC
-	-	TRBJ1-4	14	TRBV4-1	CASSQGREEGKLFF	TGCGCCAGCAGCCAAGGACGGGAGGAGGGCAAACTGTTTTTT
once	TRBD1	TRBJ2-3	16	TRBV5-4	CASSFGAGGRTDTQYF	TGTGCCAGCAGCTTTGGTGCAGGGGGCAGGACAGATACGCAGTATTTT
few	-	TRBJ2-1	13	TRBV3-1/TRBV3-2	CASSPGIHNEQFF	TGTGCCAGCAGCCCCGGGATCCACAATGAGCAGTTCTTC
-	TRBD1	TRBJ1-2	16	TRBV5-4	CASSWGGDRANYGYTF	TGTGCCAGCAGCTGGGGGGGGGACAGGGCGAACTATGGCTACACCTTC
-	-	TRBJ2-1	15	TRBV11-2	CASSLGVGLNNEQFF	TGTGCCAGCAGCTTAGGTGTAGGACTGAACAATGAGCAGTTCTTC
-	-	TRBJ2-5	13	TRBV7-9	CASSGRGQETQYF	TGTGCCAGCTCGGGGAGAGGCCAAGAGACCCAGTACTTC
-	TRBD2	TRBJ2-7	15	TRBV6-6	CASSDGLAGSYEQYF	TGTGCCAGCAGTGATGGACTAGCGGGTTCCTACGAGCAGTACTTC
-	TRBD1	TRBJ1-3	14	TRBV6-5	CASRDRSSGNTIYF	TGTGCCAGCAGGGACAGGAGCTCTGGAAACACCATATATTTT
-	-	TRBJ1-2	15	TRBV15	CATSQGNSWLYGYTF	TGTGCCACCAGCCAGGGGAACAGTTGGTTATATGGCTACACCTTC
-	-	TRBJ1-3	15	TRBV7-3	CASSSPRGTGNTIYF	TGTGCCAGCTCCTCCCCCCGGGGGACTGGAAACACCATATATTTT
-	-	TRBJ1-3	16	TRBV28	CASSKYEGGSGNTIYF	TGTGCCAGCAGTAAATACGAGGGCGGATCTGGAAACACCATATATTTT
-	TRBD1	TRBJ2-7	13	TRBV2	CASSLDRGREQYF	TGTGCCAGCAGTTTGGACAGGGGGCGCGAGCAGTACTTC
once	TRBD1	TRBJ1-4	15	TRBV5-1	CASSLQGAESEKLFF	TGCGCCAGCAGCTTACAGGGGGCAGAAAGCGAAAAACTGTTTTTT
-	-	TRBJ1-4	12	TRBV13	CASRRGNEKLFF	TGTGCCAGCCGGCGAGGTAATGAAAAACTGTTTTTT
-	-	TRBJ2-6	17	TRBV5-1	CASSLVSGQSGANVLTF	TGCGCCAGCAGCTTGGTTTCAGGGCAGTCTGGGGCCAACGTCCTGACTTTC
-	-	TRBJ2-3	18	TRBV3-1/TRBV3-2	CASSQDLGKGPSGDTQYF	TGTGCCAGCAGCCAAGATCTGGGTAAAGGCCCCTCGGGAGATACGCAGTATTTT
-	-	TRBJ1-1	14	TRBV4-1	CASSQDEAYTEAFF	TGCGCCAGCAGCCAAGATGAGGCCTACACTGAAGCTTTCTTT
-	TRBD1	TRBJ2-7	14	TRBV5-4	CASKSGTATYEQYF	TGTGCCAGCAAATCCGGGACAGCCACCTACGAGCAGTACTTC
-	TRBD2	TRBJ2-1	16	TRBV5-8	CASSARALADYNEQFF	TGTGCCAGCAGCGCACGGGCACTAGCGGACTACAATGAGCAGTTCTTC
-	TRBD2	TRBJ2-1	15	TRBV27	CATQPASAGNNEQFF	TGTGCCACCCAACCGGCATCAGCGGGGAACAATGAGCAGTTCTTC
-	-	TRBJ1-4	14	TRBV5-1	CASSWQGINEKLFF	TGCGCCAGCAGCTGGCAGGGGATTAATGAAAAACTGTTTTTT
once	-	TRBJ1-6	17	TRBV5-1	CASSLEGRVRVESPLHF	TGCGCCAGCAGCTTGGAGGGAAGAGTCAGGGTTGAATCACCCCTCCACTTT